This T cell receptor beta chain was recorded in a study of OX40 agonist ivuxolimab in advanced cancers. Generated by immunoSEQ multiplex PCR, the TCRdb table keeps only in-frame clones and is missing some. This sample has under 25,000 clones, with roughly 80% found just once. Germline V lookup: CDR1 MNHEY, CDR2 SMNVEV (reference sequence). The V gene lost 6 bases and the J gene lost 7 bases, with 9 bases spanning the gap. The CDR3 is 11 amino acids. The source is an adult with an advanced solid tumor such as melanoma, head and neck, liver or kidney cancer. The chain employs TRBV27 and TRBJ1-2, with TRBD1 as a possible D gene (6 bases). The specimen comprised CD4+ or CD8+ T cells sorted from blood, sampled in a trial of the OX40 agonist ivuxolimab. CDR3 residues: CASRQGGGYTF. Written as DNA, the CDR3 is TGTGCCAGCAGACAGGGTGGTGGCTACACCTTC.